This entry lists 20 T cell receptor beta chains sequenced from one sample in a study of shared T cell receptors in the human thymus. The protocol was immunoSEQ multiplex PCR, while the TCRdb copy is restricted to in-frame clones and leaves out a portion. This sample has hundreds of thousands of clones; 75% to 85% occur once, and the top ten carry 0.013%. These data also formed part of another study, on human thymus T cells.

The specimen was thymocytes. The receptors were gathered from a boy less than two years old with a congenital heart defect.

The J gene is TRBJ2-5, the V gene TRBV7-2, with a tentative D call TRBD2 (6 bases). The CDR3 covers 14 residues. From germline, CDR1 is SGHTA and CDR2 FQGNSA. Trimming took off 2 bases at V and 4 bases at J, with 11 bases between the two ends. The CDR3 nucleotides are TGTGCCAGCAGCTTATCGGGAGTACGAGAGACCCAGTACTTC. Its translation: CASSLSGVRETQYF.

The rearrangement uses TRBV18 and TRBJ1-2; D remains unclear. Germline V CDR1 and CDR2: KGHSH, LQKENI. The V and J ends lost 1 base and 8 bases respectively, with 8 bases between them. The CDR3 is 12 residues long. The CDR3 reads CASSPHVLGYTF. In DNA, the CDR3 is TGTGCCAGCTCACCACATGTACTCGGCTACACCTTC.

The rearrangement uses TRBV28 and TRBJ2-7; a weak D match, TRBD1 (6 bases). The V and J ends lost 7 bases and 3 bases respectively, with 16 bases between them. Germline V gene data show CDR1 as MDHEN and CDR2 as SYDVKM. CDR3 length: 14 residues. DNA of the CDR3: TGTGCCAGCACCCACAGGGTTTTAAACTACGAGCAGTACTTC. It is translated as CASTHRVLNYEQYF.

The CDR3, as DNA: TGCGCCAGCAGCCAAGAACCCCAACTAGCGGGGGGGGAGACCCAGTACTTC. As protein: CASSQEPQLAGGETQYF. The chain recombines TRBV4-3 with TRBJ2-5, with 13 bases lining up with TRBD2. This CDR3 region has 17 residues. Looked up from germline, CDR1 is LGHNA and CDR2 is YSLEER. V shed 0 bases and J 5 bases; nucleotides not matched to a gene: 6.

The chain links TRBV5-1 to TRBJ2-5, with 7 nucleotides matching TRBD2. V trimming: 6 bases; J trimming: 2 bases; junction bases outside the gene matches: 10. The CDR3 loop spans 15 amino acids. Germline CDR1 is SGHRS and CDR2 is YFSETQ. In DNA form, the CDR3 reads TGCGCCAGCAAAGGAATACTAGCGCCGCAAGAGACCCAGTACTTC. Protein: CASKGILAPQETQYF.

This sequence joins TRBV29-1 and TRBJ2-2; TRBD1 might be the D (6 bases). CDR1 is SQVTM and CDR2 is ANQGSEA in the germline V gene. The CDR3 length is 14 residues. Trimming took 4 bases from V and 4 from J, leaving 13 bases between them. The CDR3 DNA sequence: TGCAGCGTTGTGTCAGGGGATGGCACCGGGGAGCTGTTTTTT. This translates into CSVVSGDGTGELFF.

The V call is TRBV9, the J call TRBJ1-4, with D unresolved. Germline CDR1 is SGDLS and CDR2 is YYNGEE. The V and J ends lost 4 bases and 10 bases respectively, with 14 bases between them. This CDR3 comprises 13 residues. The CDR3 sequence: CASSPTPIAKLFF. The CDR3 DNA sequence: TGTGCCAGCAGCCCAACCCCTATAGCAAAACTGTTTTTT.

The rearrangement links TRBV5-1 to TRBJ2-3; D may be TRBD2 (6 bases). Trimming pared 0 bases from V and 8 bases from J, leaving 28 bases between. This CDR3 comprises 19 residues. Germline CDR1 reads SGHRS; CDR2 reads YFSETQ. The CDR3 sequence is CASSLVAGRRSGPGGTQYF. CDR3 nucleotide sequence: TGCGCCAGCAGCTTGGTGGCGGGAAGGAGGTCGGGCCCCGGGGGTACGCAGTATTTT. Together with reference TRBV5-1 and TRBJ2-3, the CDR3 gives the full variable domain: KAGVTQTPRYLIKTRGQQVTLSCSPISGHRSVSWYQQTPGQGLQFLFEYFSETQRNKGNFPGRFSGRQFSNSRSEMNVSTLELGDSALYLCASSLVAGRRSGPGGTQYFGPGTRLTVL.

V is TRBV5-6 and J is TRBJ2-3; D possibly corresponds to TRBD2 (6 bases). The V end was cut by 6 bases, the J end by 1 base, with 12 bases between. This CDR3 is built from 14 residues. In germline, CDR1 is SGHDT, CDR2 YYEEEE. The CDR3 coding sequence is TGTGCCAGCAAGGACTACGTAGGCACAGATACGCAGTATTTT. Translating gives CASKDYVGTDTQYF. The whole variable domain, filled in from reference TRBV5-6 and TRBJ2-3, reads DAGVTQSPTHLIKTRGQQVTLRCSPKSGHDTVSWYQQALGQGPQFIFQYYEEEERQRGNFPDRFSGHQFPNYSSELNVNALLLGDSALYLCASKDYVGTDTQYFGPGTRLTVL.

Of note for this clone: At one end the junction does not follow the germline gene, possibly because of a read error. The rearrangement links TRBV18 to TRBJ2-1; 7 bases align to TRBD2. This CDR3 has 14 residues. Germline V gives CDR1 KGHSH, CDR2 LQKENI. For the CDR3, the DNA is TGTGCCAGCTCGCCACCGGCTAGCGGCAATGAGCAGTTCTTC. This sequence encodes CASSPPASGNEQFF.

The V call is TRBV11-1, the J call TRBJ2-5, with D possibly being TRBD1 (5 bases). The DNA end is a closer match to TRBJ2-7, so the J assignment may be wrong. CDR3 length: 16 residues. Germline CDR1 reads SGHAT; CDR2 reads FQDESV (reference sequence). The CDR3 bases are TGTGCCAGCAGCTTAGTAGGGCAGGGCCTTCCCTACGAGCAGTACTTC. Its translation: CASSLVGQGLPYEQYF.

The chain uses TRBV11-3 and TRBJ2-2, with 10 bases aligning to TRBD1. The CDR3 loop spans 16 amino acids. CDR1 and CDR2 from the germline V gene are SGHNT and YENEEA. The trim removed 1 base at V and 4 bases at J, leaving 3 bases unmatched. CDR3 sequence reads: CASSLGGTGVTGELFF. CDR3 DNA sequence: TGTGCCAGCAGCTTAGGAGGGACAGGGGTCACCGGGGAGCTGTTTTTT. The full variable domain, rest sourced from reference TRBV11-3 and TRBJ2-2, is EAGVVQSPRYKIIEKKQPVAFWCNPISGHNTLYWYLQNLGQGPELLIRYENEEAVDDSQLPKDRFSAERLKGVDSTLKIQPAELGDSAVYLCASSLGGTGVTGELFFGEGSRLTVL.

The gene calls are TRBV11-3 and TRBJ1-1; TRBD1 matches at 11 bases. Germline CDR1 and CDR2: SGHNT and YENEEA. CDR3 length equals 17 residues. V gave up 0 bases and J gave up 5 bases; unmatched junction bases: 8. The CDR3: CASSLEPDRGRRTEAFF. The CDR3 region has the DNA TGTGCCAGCAGCTTAGAGCCGGACAGGGGGCGCCGGACTGAAGCTTTCTTT.

The chain couples TRBV4-1 to TRBJ2-7, with D unresolved. Germline CDR1 is MGHRA and CDR2 is YSYEKL. The V end was cut by 0 bases, the J end by 8 bases, with 14 bases between. The CDR3 has 14 residues. CDR3 nucleotide sequence: TGCGCCAGCAGCCAAGACCTTCGCACTTTCCAGCAGTACTTC. Its translation: CASSQDLRTFQQYF.

This clone was seen only a few times. The gene calls are TRBV30 and TRBJ1-5; D not resolved. Germline V CDR1 and CDR2: GTSNPN, SVGIG (reference sequence). V shed 2 bases and J shed 3 bases, with 11 bases lying between them. This CDR3 is 14 amino acids long. The CDR3 is CAWSSSDNNQPQHF. CDR3 bases: TGTGCCTGGAGTTCAAGTGACAACAATCAGCCCCAGCATTTT.

This clone was counted between two and nine times. The chain couples TRBV11-3 to TRBJ2-7, with TRBD2 identical over 9 bases. Looked up from germline, CDR1 is SGHNT and CDR2 is YENEEA. CDR3 length equals 16 residues. Germline trimming cut 2 bases from V and 1 base from J; bases unmatched to any gene: 6. The CDR3 region has the DNA TGTGCCAGCAGCTTAATGGGGCGGGAGGGGTCCTACGAGCAGTACTTC. Translated, it gives CASSLMGREGSYEQYF.

The CDR3 protein is CASSLGGRLDYEQYF. The CDR3, as DNA: TGTGCCAGCAGTTTGGGCGGCCGACTAGACTACGAGCAGTACTTC. The chain combines TRBV27 with TRBJ2-5; a possible D gene is TRBD2 (6 bases). TRBJ2-7 explains the end of the DNA better; the J call may be wrong. The length of the CDR3 is 15 residues. Germline V CDR1 and CDR2: MNHEY, SMNVEV (reference sequence).

The chain uses TRBV7-3 and TRBJ2-1; 7 bases are a match to TRBD1. V shed 4 bases and J 4 bases; nucleotides not matched to a gene: 7. Germline CDR1 reads SGHTA; CDR2 reads FQGTGA. The CDR3 sequence is 15 residues long. The CDR3: CASSSIRQGYNEQFF. CDR3 sequence (DNA): TGTGCCAGCAGCTCCATTAGACAGGGTTACAATGAGCAGTTCTTC. Variable domain in full (rest from reference TRBV7-3 and TRBJ2-1): GAGVSQTPSNKVTEKGKYVELRCDPISGHTALYWYRQSLGQGPEFLIYFQGTGAADDSGLPNDRFFAVRPEGSVSTLKIQRTERGDSAVYLCASSSIRQGYNEQFFGPGTRLTVL.

This clone was picked up one time. The chain carries TRBV5-5 and TRBJ1-2; the D gene is possibly TRBD1 (5 bases). Germline V CDR1 and CDR2: SGHKS, YYEKEE (reference sequence). The ends were cut back, 3 bases at V and 4 bases at J, with 13 bases in the middle. This CDR3 comprises 14 residues. As DNA, the CDR3 is TGTGCCAGCAGCTCCCGACAGAAAGGCTATGGCTACACCTTC. This translates into CASSSRQKGYGYTF.

This clone showed up just a few times. This chain joins TRBV19 and TRBJ2-3, with TRBD2 matching 8 bases. The germline gives CDR1 LNHDA, CDR2 SQIVND (reference sequence). Losses at the gene ends were 6 bases for V and 4 bases for J; bases not matched to a gene: 3. CDR3 length equals 13 residues. The CDR3 here is CASSGTSPDTQYF. DNA for the CDR3: TGTGCCAGTAGCGGGACTAGTCCAGATACGCAGTATTTT.